These T cell receptor beta chains were read from a single sample in a study of T cell responses to AZD1222 COVID-19 vaccine. Method: immunoSEQ multiplex PCR; TCRdb's copy keeps in-frame clones and lacks some. The table lists 160,000 or so clones, less than 95% of them singletons. Material: peripheral blood, obtained on day 0 of AZD1222 vaccination. These receptors all stem from an adult in good health. CDR3s include the opening cysteine and the closing phenylalanine or tryptophan.

cdr3_aa,v_call,j_call
CASSDSIRVDSPLHF,TRBV6-4,TRBJ1-6
CASSGSKRNEQFF,TRBV28,TRBJ2-1
CASSLSLAGHNEQFF,TRBV27,TRBJ2-1
CASSENALRNNSPLHF,TRBV6-1,TRBJ1-6
CASSLEGTGHTEAFF,TRBV7-9,TRBJ1-1
CAISGGSEQFF,TRBV10-3,TRBJ2-1
CASSMDGDGYTF,TRBV19,TRBJ1-2
CASSFGLAYGYTF,TRBV28,TRBJ1-2
CASSQDRGSSNQPQHF,TRBV4-2,TRBJ1-5
CASRQGSRTLIQNTEAFF,TRBV19,TRBJ1-1
CASSEMGQLAKNIQYF,TRBV2,TRBJ2-4
CASSEPGQGTENTEAFF,TRBV10-2,TRBJ1-1
CASSLDSRPTGELFF,TRBV7-2,TRBJ2-2
CASSERQGLETQYF,TRBV7-9,TRBJ2-5
CASSRGRSLGRTEAFF,TRBV25-1,TRBJ1-1
CASSLQETQYF,TRBV5-1,TRBJ2-5
CATRASGRARHEQFF,TRBV15,TRBJ2-1
CASSLETGGTTQYF,TRBV11-2,TRBJ2-3
CASSLVGAFGYEQYF,TRBV11-2,TRBJ2-7
CASSYGAEAFF,TRBV6-2/TRBV6-3,TRBJ1-1
CASSRQQETQYF,TRBV3-1/TRBV3-2,TRBJ2-5
CASSPPGQFYGYTF,TRBV28,TRBJ1-2
CASSEQKPGLAGKDTQYF,TRBV28,TRBJ2-3
CASSPGQGVGSPLHF,TRBV27,TRBJ1-6
CAGDTSGTLNEQFF,TRBV7-9,TRBJ2-1
CASSLLGVPSGYTF,TRBV27,TRBJ1-2
CASSKAGQGAPEQYF,TRBV4-2,TRBJ2-7
CASSLQQGPEQYF,TRBV27,TRBJ2-7
CASSVTRETATGELFF,TRBV5-1,TRBJ2-2
CASRDRQGNQPQHF,TRBV28,TRBJ1-5
CASSEIGARTF,TRBV2,TRBJ1-2
CASSQQGLAPPDEQYF,TRBV27,TRBJ2-7
CASSGAGGSYEQYF,TRBV2,TRBJ2-7
CASSIPTGPIYGYTF,TRBV19,TRBJ1-2
CASRKGQGLTYEQYF,TRBV27,TRBJ2-7
CASSLAFQGNTEAFF,TRBV11-1,TRBJ1-1
CASNWGLNSNQPQHF,TRBV28,TRBJ1-5
CASSRPNRDTIYF,TRBV6-5,TRBJ1-3
CASSPEGTNWRSETQYF,TRBV5-1,TRBJ2-5
CASSLVRIYSNQPQHF,TRBV28,TRBJ1-5
CASSLLGGRDNEQFF,TRBV28,TRBJ2-1
CASNPGTLRDEQFF,TRBV7-9,TRBJ2-1
CASSSYRGRNEQFF,TRBV27,TRBJ2-1
CASSQDIGGSSYNEQFF,TRBV4-3,TRBJ2-1
CASSVDRSLTGELFF,TRBV9,TRBJ2-2
CAWTGVNYGYTF,TRBV30,TRBJ1-2
CASSQDLTGYRTEAFF,TRBV3-1/TRBV3-2,TRBJ1-1
CASSFTYGYTF,TRBV11-2,TRBJ1-2
CASSDGQGEVGEQFF,TRBV6-4,TRBJ2-1
CASSPPTGTMYNYGYTF,TRBV7-9,TRBJ1-2
CASCQGGTYEQYF,TRBV12-3/TRBV12-4,TRBJ2-7
CASRPAGATNEKLFF,TRBV28,TRBJ1-4
CASRTGFLNTEAFF,TRBV28,TRBJ1-1
CASSLVGRKSYEQYF,TRBV5-1,TRBJ2-7
CSAPREVEQYF,TRBV20-1,TRBJ2-7
CASSPGLEQYF,TRBV7-8,TRBJ2-7
CASSLGGQGARSNQPQHF,TRBV11-2,TRBJ1-5